This T cell receptor beta chain was found in a study of blood T cells in healthy people across ages. A second PCR, run for roughly 7 to 12 cycles, used a sample-barcoded 5' primer plus a J-beta primer mix. TCRdb passed the 5' RACE reads through MiXCR, listing each CDR3 protein once. The table shows 630,000 or so distinct CDR3 sequences, with 25% to 30% occurring only once. Study-wide results and caveats: TCR beta diversity was tightly associated with the proportion of naive T cells.

To note about this clonotype: Its matching antigen is unknown.

V shed 6 bases and J shed 5 bases, with 12 bases lying between them. The germline CDR1 and CDR2 sequences are MDHEN and SYDVKM. The CDR3 loop spans 13 amino acids. Around 9.4 milliliters was the volume of peripheral blood drawn from each donor. The chain carries TRBV28 and TRBJ2-3; the D is unclear. Sequenced input: blood. The TCR originated in an elderly woman in good health. CDR3 protein: CASRGVGKDTQYF. CDR3 nucleotides: TGTGCCAGCAGGGGCGTGGGCAAAGATACGCAGTATTTT.